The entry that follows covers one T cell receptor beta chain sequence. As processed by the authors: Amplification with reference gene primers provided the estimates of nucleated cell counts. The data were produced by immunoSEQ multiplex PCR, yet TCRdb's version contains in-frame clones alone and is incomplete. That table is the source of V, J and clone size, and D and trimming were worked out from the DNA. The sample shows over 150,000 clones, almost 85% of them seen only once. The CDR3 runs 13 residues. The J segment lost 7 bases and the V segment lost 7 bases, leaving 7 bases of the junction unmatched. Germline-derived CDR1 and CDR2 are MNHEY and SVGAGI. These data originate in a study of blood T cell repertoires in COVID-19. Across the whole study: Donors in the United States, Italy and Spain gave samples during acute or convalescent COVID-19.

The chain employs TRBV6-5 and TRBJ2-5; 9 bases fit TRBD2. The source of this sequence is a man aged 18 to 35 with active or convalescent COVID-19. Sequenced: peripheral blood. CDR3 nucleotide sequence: TGTGCCAGCACGGGACTAGCTAGAGTGACCCAGTACTTC. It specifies CASTGLARVTQYF.